This T cell receptor (beta chain) was identified during a study of blood T cell repertoires in COVID-19. For the study at large: The United States, Italy and Spain were the sources of the acute and convalescent COVID-19 samples. T cells, B-cell-depleted T cells, or PBMCs provided the cDNA or gDNA that served as material.

As processed by the authors: Amplification of reference gene primers provided the estimated nucleated cell counts. Generated by immunoSEQ multiplex PCR, the TCRdb table keeps only in-frame clones and is missing some. Clonal size and the V and J genes are those of that table, whereas D and trimming came from the DNA. The data contain 85,000 or so clones, about 86% of them singletons. The CDR3 totals 13 residues. V was shortened by 5 bases and J by 3 bases, with 9 bases between the two germline ends. Germline CDR1 LGHNA, CDR2 YSLEER. This TCR came from a man of 80 years or more with acute or convalescent COVID-19. The specimen was peripheral blood. This chain joins TRBV4-3 and TRBJ2-3; TRBD1 is a possible D gene (6 bases). The CDR3 coding sequence is TGCGCCAGCAGCAGGGGGTCTACAGATACGCAGTATTTT. Translated, it gives CASSRGSTDTQYF.